A single sample is the source of the 24 T cell receptor beta chains below, sequenced in a study of blood T cell repertoires in COVID-19. Libraries were prepared by immunoSEQ multiplex PCR; TCRdb keeps only in-frame clonotypes and omits some of them. This sample has 130,000 to 150,000 clones, with more than 65% found just once. The material sequenced was peripheral blood. The receptors stem from a man older than 75 with acute or convalescent COVID-19.

This chain joins TRBV3-1 (or the pseudogene TRBV3-2) and TRBJ2-4; perhaps TRBD1 as D (5 bases). Germline CDR1 and CDR2: LGHDT and YNNKEL (reference sequence). This CDR3 has 14 residues. V lost 4 bases to trimming and J lost 3 bases, with 10 bases between them. CDR3 amino acids: CASSPREGKNIQYF. CDR3 nucleotides: TGTGCCAGCAGCCCCAGGGAAGGCAAAAACATTCAGTACTTC.

V usage is TRBV7-2 and J usage is TRBJ2-7; TRBD2 aligns across 10 bases. The CDR3 extends over 15 amino acids. Looked up from germline, CDR1 is SGHTA and CDR2 is FQGNSA. J gave up 1 base and V 5 bases, and 5 bases lay outside the gene matches. The CDR3 is CASSTRAGGSYEQYF. CDR3 DNA: TGTGCCAGCAGCACGCGAGCGGGGGGGTCCTACGAGCAGTACTTC.

The V and J genes are TRBV7-8 and TRBJ2-3; 8 positions agree with TRBD2. The V gene end was trimmed by 5 bases and the J gene end by 2 bases; junction bases not matched to a gene: 6. CDR3 length equals 15 residues. CDR1 SGHVS and CDR2 FQNEAQ come from the germline V gene. The CDR3 loop is CASSVPGGATDTQYF. DNA for the CDR3: TGTGCCAGCAGCGTCCCCGGGGGGGCCACAGATACGCAGTATTTT.

The chain links TRBV18 to TRBJ1-1; D may be TRBD1 (6 bases). CDR1 and CDR2 (germline): KGHSH, LQKENI. V shed 4 bases and J shed 1 base, with 10 bases lying between them. This CDR3 is built from 14 residues. Written as DNA, the CDR3 is TGTGCCAGCTCACTACAGGACAGGAACACTGAAGCTTTCTTT. Translated: CASSLQDRNTEAFF.

Only a few counts were recorded for this clone. This sequence joins TRBV28 and TRBJ2-2; 11 nucleotides align to TRBD1. Per the germline V gene, CDR1 is MDHEN and CDR2 is SYDVKM. J lost 7 bases, V lost 5 bases, and 12 bases had no gene match. The CDR3 is made up of 17 amino acids. CDR3 in DNA: TGTGCCAGCAGTAACCTGGGACAGGGGGTACAGGGCGGGGAGCTGTTTTTT. Translated, it gives CASSNLGQGVQGGELFF.

The rearrangement joins TRBV5-1 to TRBJ2-3; 14 bases agree with TRBD2. V shed 4 bases, J shed 5 bases, and the junction held 15 bases outside the gene matches. The CDR3 is 19 amino acids. Germline lookup yields CDR1 SGHRS and CDR2 YFSETQ. The CDR3 loop is CASSTLGLAGGMAQDTQYF. CDR3 sequence (DNA): TGCGCCAGCAGCACCCTCGGACTAGCGGGGGGCATGGCACAAGATACGCAGTATTTT. The variable domain in full, completed from reference TRBV5-1 and TRBJ2-3, reads KAGVTQTPRYLIKTRGQQVTLSCSPISGHRSVSWYQQTPGQGLQFLFEYFSETQRNKGNFPGRFSGRQFSNSRSEMNVSTLELGDSALYLCASSTLGLAGGMAQDTQYFGPGTRLTVL.

The genes are TRBV9 and TRBJ2-7; D perhaps matches TRBD1 (6 bases). Trimming took off 0 bases at V and 4 bases at J, with 11 bases between the two ends. Germline lookup yields CDR1 SGDLS and CDR2 YYNGEE. The CDR3 sequence is 14 residues long. DNA for the CDR3: TGTGCCAGCAGCGTAGCTAGCAGGGGATACGAGCAGTACTTC. Protein product: CASSVASRGYEQYF.

The chain couples TRBV3-1 (or the pseudogene TRBV3-2) to TRBJ2-1, with 7 bases identical to TRBD2. With 7 bases clipped from V and 4 bases from J, the junction kept 7 bases outside the gene matches. The CDR3 spans 14 residues. CDR1 and CDR2 from the germline V gene are LGHDT and YNNKEL (reference sequence). The CDR3 protein is CASTSGETYNEQFF. DNA for the CDR3: TGTGCCAGCACCAGCGGGGAAACTTACAATGAGCAGTTCTTC.

This chain joins TRBV27 and TRBJ1-2; 9 bases match TRBD1. The germline V gene has CDR1 MNHEY and CDR2 SMNVEV (reference sequence). This CDR3 region has 16 residues. The trim removed 6 bases at V and 0 bases at J, leaving 8 bases unmatched. CDR3 nucleotides: TGTGCCAGCAGAGGGACAGGGCGTCAATCTAACTATGGCTACACCTTC. Its protein is CASRGTGRQSNYGYTF.

The rearrangement joins TRBV27 to TRBJ2-7; TRBD2 agrees at 15 bases. In germline, CDR1 is MNHEY, CDR2 SMNVEV (reference sequence). This CDR3 region has 17 residues. V shed 3 bases, J shed 7 bases, and the junction held 10 bases outside the gene matches. The DNA of the CDR3 is TGTGCCAGCAGTTTTTCCCCCCGGACTAGCGGGGGGGATGAGCAGTACTTC. Protein sequence: CASSFSPRTSGGDEQYF.

J is TRBJ2-3 and V is TRBV6-5; possibly TRBD1 for D (6 bases). Looked up from germline, CDR1 is MNHEY and CDR2 is SVGAGI. The germline V and J ends were trimmed by 7 bases and 3 bases, with 14 bases remaining between them. CDR3 length: 14 residues. The chain's CDR3 is CASTRTVGTDTQYF. Here the CDR3 DNA reads TGTGCCAGCACCAGGACAGTCGGTACAGATACGCAGTATTTT.

This clone showed up just once. The rearrangement links TRBV7-9 to TRBJ1-4; D possibly corresponds to TRBD1 (6 bases). Germline V gene lookup returns CDR1 SEHNR and CDR2 FQNEAQ (reference sequence). This CDR3 is 12 amino acids long. Trimming took off 5 bases at V and 8 bases at J, with 9 bases between the two ends. CDR3 DNA: TGTGCCAGCAGCGGTACAGGGGAAAAACTGTTTTTT. Its protein is CASSGTGEKLFF.

The chain links TRBV9 to TRBJ2-3; 16 nucleotides line up with TRBD2. Germline assignment: CDR1 SGDLS and CDR2 YYNGEE. The CDR3 runs to 19 residues. Trimming cost V 4 bases and J 6 bases; bases outside gene matches: 14. CDR3 sequence reads: CASSPGTSGGGGLHDTQYF. The DNA of the CDR3 is TGTGCCAGCAGCCCCGGGACTAGCGGGGGGGGAGGGCTTCATGATACGCAGTATTTT.

V and J are TRBV18 and TRBJ1-2; the match to TRBD1 covers 7 bases. The CDR3 is 14 residues long. The germline V gene encodes CDR1 KGHSH and CDR2 LQKENI. V lost 1 base and J lost 2; bases outside the gene matches: 1. CDR3 DNA: TGTGCCAGCTCACCACAGACAGGGAACTATGGCTACACCTTC. Its translation: CASSPQTGNYGYTF.

In its sample, this clone ranks as medium-sized (0.01 to 0.1%). This sequence joins TRBV6-2 or TRBV6-3 and TRBJ1-5; no clear D gene. V was pared by 0 bases and J by 4 bases, with 4 bases between. Looked up from germline, CDR1 is MNHEY and CDR2 is SVGEGT. CDR3 length: 13 residues. The CDR3 loop reads CASSYSENQPQHF. CDR3 DNA: TGTGCCAGCAGTTACTCGGAGAATCAGCCCCAGCATTTT.

This chain links TRBV6-2 or TRBV6-3 with TRBJ2-3, with D perhaps matching TRBD2 (5 bases). V dropped 5 bases and J dropped 6 bases, with 21 bases sitting between them. Germline CDR1 is MNHEY and CDR2 is SVGEGT. The CDR3 contains 16 residues. CDR3 sequence: CASSLPRAVARDTQYF. CDR3 DNA: TGTGCCAGCAGTCTCCCGAGAGCGGTAGCTAGGGATACGCAGTATTTT.

This clone showed up just a few times. Distinct nucleotide sequences in the sample also encode this CDR3. The rearrangement links TRBV10-3 to TRBJ2-2, with TRBD1 matching 9 bases. Losses at the gene ends were 7 bases for V and 4 bases for J; bases not matched to a gene: 4. Per germline, CDR1 ENHRY and CDR2 SYGVKD. CDR3 length equals 14 residues. CDR3 DNA sequence: TGTGCCATCACCAGACAGGGGGGCACCGGGGAGCTGTTTTTT. Its translation: CAITRQGGTGELFF.

CDR3 in DNA: TGTGCCAGCAGCTTAGTGAGAGCTAGCGGCCAAGAGACCCAGTACTTC. Amino acid sequence: CASSLVRASGQETQYF. The gene calls are TRBV7-9 and TRBJ2-5, with TRBD2 matching 7 bases. The germline V gene encodes CDR1 SEHNR and CDR2 FQNEAQ (reference sequence). The CDR3 has 16 amino acids. With 1 base clipped from V and 1 base from J, the junction kept 6 bases outside the gene matches.

The V and J genes are TRBV9 and TRBJ1-4; the match to TRBD1 covers 8 bases. Trimming removed 0 bases from V and 2 bases from J; junction bases left unmatched: 0. The CDR3 contains 15 residues. Germline V gene data show CDR1 as SGDLS and CDR2 as YYNGEE. CDR3 sequence reads: CASSVGQGTNEKLFF. The CDR3 nucleotides are TGTGCCAGCAGCGTAGGACAGGGGACTAATGAAAAACTGTTTTTT.

The sample holds a few counts of this clone. The chain employs TRBV5-3 and TRBJ1-5; no clear D. TRBV5-3 is identified as an open reading frame with a role that is uncertain. The CDR3 contains 15 residues. The V end lost 0 bases, the J end lost 1 base, and 8 bases lay between the germline ends. DNA of the CDR3: TGTGCCAGAAGCTTGGAGACTCGAAGCAATCAGCCCCAGCATTTT. Translating gives CARSLETRSNQPQHF.

The sample holds one count of this clone. The gene calls are TRBV4-3 and TRBJ2-1; 9 bases align to TRBD2. CDR1 is LGHNA, CDR2 YSLEER, per germline. V lost 7 bases, J lost 5 bases, and 12 bases stayed unmatched. The CDR3 spans 16 residues. The CDR3 sequence is CASIHASGAYNNEQFF. The CDR3 coding sequence is TGCGCCAGCATCCATGCTAGCGGGGCCTATAACAATGAGCAGTTCTTC.

This rearrangement joins TRBV28 to TRBJ2-7, with TRBD1 matching over 12 bases. This CDR3 is built from 18 residues. V shed 5 bases and J 3 bases; nucleotides not matched to a gene: 14. Germline V lookup: CDR1 MDHEN, CDR2 SYDVKM. CDR3 loop: CASSPTPGTGGYGYEQYF. Here the CDR3 DNA reads TGTGCCAGCAGTCCAACCCCCGGGACAGGGGGCTACGGCTACGAGCAGTACTTC.

CDR3 in amino acids: CASSRQGTGGDTQYF. CDR3 DNA sequence: TGTGCCAGCAGCCGACAGGGGACAGGGGGCGATACGCAGTATTTT. The chain joins TRBV2 to TRBJ2-3; TRBD1 agrees at 12 bases. Trimming took 6 bases from V and 6 from J; bases not matched to a gene: 7. The germline V gene has CDR1 SNHLY and CDR2 FYNNEI. The CDR3 runs to 15 residues.

The rearrangement joins TRBV18 to TRBJ2-5; D might be TRBD2 (5 bases). Germline V gene data show CDR1 as KGHSH and CDR2 as LQKENI. This CDR3 contains 13 residues. Trimming shortened V by 6 bases and J by 2 bases, and 10 bases separated the two germline ends. The CDR3 DNA reads as TGTGCCAGCTCCCCCGGGGATCAAGAGACCCAGTACTTC. This translates into CASSPGDQETQYF.